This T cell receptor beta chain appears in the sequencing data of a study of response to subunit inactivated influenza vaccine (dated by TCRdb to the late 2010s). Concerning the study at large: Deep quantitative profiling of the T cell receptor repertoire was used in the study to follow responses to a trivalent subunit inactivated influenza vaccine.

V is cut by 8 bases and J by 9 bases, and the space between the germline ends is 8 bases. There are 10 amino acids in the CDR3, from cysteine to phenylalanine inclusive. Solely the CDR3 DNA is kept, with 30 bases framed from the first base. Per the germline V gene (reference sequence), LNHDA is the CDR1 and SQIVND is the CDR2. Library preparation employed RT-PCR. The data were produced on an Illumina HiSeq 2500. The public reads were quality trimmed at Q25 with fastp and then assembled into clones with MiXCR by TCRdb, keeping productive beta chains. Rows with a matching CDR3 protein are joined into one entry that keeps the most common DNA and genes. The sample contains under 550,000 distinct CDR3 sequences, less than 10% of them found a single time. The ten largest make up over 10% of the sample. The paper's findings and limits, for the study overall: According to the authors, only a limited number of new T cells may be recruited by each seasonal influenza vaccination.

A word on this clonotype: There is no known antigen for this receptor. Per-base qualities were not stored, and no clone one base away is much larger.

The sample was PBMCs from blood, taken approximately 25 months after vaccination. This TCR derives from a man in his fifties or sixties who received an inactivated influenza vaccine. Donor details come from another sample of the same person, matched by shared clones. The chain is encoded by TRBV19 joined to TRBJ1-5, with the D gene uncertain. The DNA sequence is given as TGTGCCAGTGGCCCTCGGCCCCAGCATTTT. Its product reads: CASGPRPQHF.